Below, 8 T cell receptor beta chains from the same sample are listed, as sequenced in a study of identical twins. TCRdb fed the 5' RACE reads into MiXCR, producing one record per CDR3 protein. This repertoire shows hundreds of thousands of distinct CDR3 sequences, over 15% found once; its top ten account for about an eighth. These same data were also listed under a study on T cells expressing NK-cell markers.

What was sequenced was PBMCs. These TCRs come from a woman aged 18-30 years in good health.

This clonotype was observed a handful of times. V gene TRBV27 combines with J gene TRBJ2-7; D is uncertain. The V end was cut by 5 bases, the J end by 2 bases, with 22 bases between. CDR3 length: 17 amino acids. Germline V gives CDR1 MNHEY, CDR2 SMNVEV (reference sequence). This CDR3 reads CASSPYPPMLEPYEQYF. The DNA for the CDR3 is TGTGCCAGCAGTCCCTACCCCCCTATGCTGGAACCCTACGAGCAGTACTTC.

The V call is TRBV29-1, the J call TRBJ2-1; D not certain. From germline, CDR1 is SQVTM and CDR2 ANQGSEA. The CDR3 runs 12 residues. Deletions cut 7 bases from V and 6 bases from J, with 13 bases between. CDR3 sequence: CSAILGGNEQFF. In nucleotides, the CDR3 is TGCAGCGCGATTCTAGGTGGCAATGAGCAGTTCTTC.

In its sample, this clonotype was seen a few times. The chain joins TRBV9 to TRBJ1-5, with 7 nucleotides matching TRBD1. The CDR3 spans 14 residues. J lost 6 bases, V lost 0 bases, and 3 bases had no gene match. CDR1 is SGDLS, CDR2 YYNGEE, per germline. The CDR3 sequence is CASSVEAGGQPQHF. CDR3 coding DNA: TGTGCCAGCAGCGTAGAAGCAGGGGGTCAGCCCCAGCATTTT.

This clonotype came up a few times. For the CDR3, the DNA is TGTGCCAGCAGCAGAACCCTCCGGGACAGGGATTACGAGCAGTACTTC. This codes for CASSRTLRDRDYEQYF. The V gene is TRBV21-1, the J gene TRBJ2-7; no check of the table's D call, TRBD1, against the DNA was made. TRBV21-1 is a known pseudogene. CDR3 size: 16 residues.

The chain has TRBV7-9 and TRBJ2-7, with TRBD2 identical over 8 bases. The CDR3 sequence is 14 residues long. The germline CDR1 and CDR2 sequences are SEHNR and FQNEAQ (reference sequence). V lost 5 bases and J lost 5; bases outside the gene matches: 8. The CDR3 DNA reads as TGTGCCAGCAGCCCACGGGGGGGTTCCGACGAGCAGTACTTC. Amino acid sequence: CASSPRGGSDEQYF.

The CDR3 is CASRQGNTGEQYF. The CDR3 nucleotides read TGTGCCAGCAGACAGGGGAATACGGGCGAGCAGTACTTC. The V call is TRBV27, the J call TRBJ2-7; 7 bases match TRBD1. Germline CDR1 reads MNHEY; CDR2 reads SMNVEV (reference sequence). The V segment lost 6 bases and the J segment 6 bases; nucleotides outside the gene matches: 8. This CDR3 comprises 13 residues.

The rearrangement links TRBV5-1 to TRBJ2-1, with 11 bases fitting TRBD1. The V gene's germline CDR1 is SGHRS and CDR2 YFSETQ. This CDR3 comprises 15 residues. V was clipped by 2 bases and J by 7 bases; unmatched bases: 5. In DNA form, the CDR3 reads TGCGCCAGCAGCTTTCGGGACAGGGGGAATAATGAGCAGTTCTTC. Translating it yields CASSFRDRGNNEQFF.

This clonotype was observed at least ten times. The chain joins TRBV29-1 to TRBJ1-2; no firm D call. The CDR3 contains 14 residues. Trimming took 0 bases from V and 4 from J, leaving 12 bases between them. Germline assignment: CDR1 SQVTM and CDR2 ANQGSEA. This chain's CDR3 is CSVEDPFDGYGYTF. The CDR3 DNA sequence: TGCAGCGTTGAAGACCCCTTCGACGGCTATGGCTACACCTTC. The full variable domain, rest sourced from reference TRBV29-1 and TRBJ1-2, is SAVISQKPSRDICQRGTSLTIQCQVDSQVTMMFWYRQQPGQSLTLIATANQGSEATYESGFVIDKFPISRPNLTFSTLTVSNMSPEDSSIYLCSVEDPFDGYGYTFGSGTRLTVV.